The 6 T cell receptor beta chains in this list originate from one sample, sequenced in a study of T cells in Graves' hyperthyroidism and ophthalmopathy. Amplification targeted TCR beta CDR3 regions from RNA transcripts. HTBI primers were used for first-round RT-PCR of the TCR CDR3. One entry per CDR3 protein, called by TCRdb with MiXCR from the multiplex PCR reads. The sample has a few hundred thousand distinct CDR3 sequences, 11% to 15% seen once; the top ten hold 5.5% to 7.5%. The material sequenced was blood. The origin of the receptors is a woman aged 25 to 45 with Graves' hyperthyroidism that later progressed to Graves' ophthalmopathy.

This clonotype was counted ten times or more. The rearrangement joins TRBV11-3 to TRBJ2-1, with TRBD2 matching over 15 bases. There are 17 residues in the CDR3. V was pared by 5 bases and J by 9 bases, with 11 bases of the junction left unmatched. CDR1 is SGHNT, CDR2 YENEEA, per germline. The CDR3 bases are TGTGCCAGCAGCGCCGGGACTAGCGGGAGGCCCCACGTTGAGCAGTTCTTC. Its translation: CASSAGTSGRPHVEQFF.

The chain employs TRBV29-1 and TRBJ1-2; D gene unclear. CDR3 length equals 10 residues. V lost 0 bases and J lost 13, with 9 bases in between. Per the germline V gene, CDR1 is SQVTM and CDR2 is ANQGSEA. CDR3 nucleotides: TGCAGCGTTGAAGATTCACGGGTCACCTTC. Translating it yields CSVEDSRVTF.

Comment on this clonotype: The junction and the germline gene differ at one end; a read error may be behind it. V and J are TRBV29-1 and TRBJ2-7; D is perhaps TRBD1 or TRBD2 (5 bases each). Germline V lookup: CDR1 SQVTM, CDR2 ANQGSEA. This CDR3 has 12 residues. The DNA of the CDR3 is TGCAACGTTGAGGGGAAGGATTACGAGCAGTACTTC. Encoded protein: CNVEGKDYEQYF.

The V gene is TRBV6-1, the J gene TRBJ2-7; D gene unclear. Germline CDR1 and CDR2: MNHNS and SASEGT. The V gene lost 6 bases and the J gene lost 3 bases, with 6 bases spanning the gap. This CDR3 is 11 amino acids long. The CDR3, as DNA: TGTGCCAGCAGGAACATCTACGAGCAGTACTTC. Translating it yields CASRNIYEQYF.

The gene calls are TRBV11-2 and TRBJ2-3; D is uncertain. Looked up from germline, CDR1 is SGHAT and CDR2 is FQNNGV. CDR3 length equals 16 residues. V was trimmed by 1 base and J by 6 bases, leaving 17 bases between them. CDR3 residues: CASSLGPRPGLDTQYF. For the CDR3, the DNA is TGTGCCAGCAGCTTAGGCCCCCGTCCGGGTTTGGATACGCAGTATTTT.

This clonotype was counted a few times. V and J are TRBV3-1 and TRBJ2-7, with D tentatively TRBD2 (6 bases). The CDR3 length is 14 residues. The V gene lost 5 bases and the J gene lost 1 base, with 12 bases spanning the gap. Germline CDR1 LGHDT, CDR2 YNNKEL (reference sequence). DNA of the CDR3: TGTGCCAGCAGCTCGCGACTAGTTTCCTACGAGCAGTACTTC. This sequence encodes CASSSRLVSYEQYF.